These T cell receptor beta chains were read from a single sample in a study of graft-versus-host responses after intestinal transplantation. The repertoire was sequenced with immunoSEQ multiplex PCR; TCRdb's copy has only in-frame clones and lacks some. The table has tens of thousands of clones, approximately 90% seen once. This specimen was PBMCs, taken roughly 68 weeks after intestinal transplantation. All receptors come from a human patient who received an intestinal transplant, so some T cells may come from the graft donor. The CDR3 runs from the conserved cysteine through the conserved F or W. The D gene is left open where the match is weak. Clone size is stated in some rows and not others, as once, few, many or a class when expanded.

clone_size,v_call,d_call,j_call,cdr3_nt,cdr3_aa
once,TRBV7-9,NA,TRBJ1-4,TGTGCCAGCTCTGGGGGCAATGAAAAACTGTTTTTT,CASSGGNEKLFF
NA,TRBV23-1,TRBD1,TRBJ1-5,TGCGCCAGCAGTCAACGGCGGGACAGGGGGCCCTCCTCCCCCGGGGGATATCAGCCCCAGCATTTT,CASSQRRDRGPSSPGGYQPQHF
NA,TRBV28,NA,TRBJ1-2,TGTGCCAGCAGTTCTTTGGACAGTTATGGCTACACCTTC,CASSSLDSYGYTF
NA,TRBV19,NA,TRBJ1-4,TGTGCCAGTAGTACAGGGGCAACTAATGAAAAACTGTTTTTT,CASSTGATNEKLFF
NA,TRBV5-1,NA,TRBJ2-1,TGCGCCAGCAGCTTGGATGGACGGAACAATGAGCAGTTCTTC,CASSLDGRNNEQFF
NA,TRBV6-6,NA,TRBJ1-1,TGTGCCAGCAGGGGGGGTACAGTGAACACTGAAGCTTTCTTT,CASRGGTVNTEAFF
few,TRBV11-3,NA,TRBJ1-1,TGTGCCAGCAGCCCCTCTGCGGGGTCTGAAGCTTTCTTT,CASSPSAGSEAFF
few,TRBV5-1,NA,TRBJ2-3,TGCGCCAGCAGCTTGACCACAGATACGCAGTATTTT,CASSLTTDTQYF
NA,TRBV10-1,NA,TRBJ2-1,TGCGCCAGCAGTCTACAGGGAAGTGGGTACAATGAGCAGTTCTTC,CASSLQGSGYNEQFF
NA,TRBV9,TRBD2,TRBJ2-3,TGTGCCAGCAGCGTTTTAGCGGGAGGGGGAGATACGCAGTATTTT,CASSVLAGGGDTQYF
NA,TRBV4-1,NA,TRBJ2-4,TGCGCCAGCAGCCAAGATACACGGGTGATAGTCGGGGCGCTAGCCAAAAACATTCAGTACTTC,CASSQDTRVIVGALAKNIQYF
NA,TRBV21-1,NA,TRBJ1-2,TGTGCCAGCAGCAAAGCTCGCGGCAGGGGCATAGATGGCTACACCTTC,CASSKARGRGIDGYTF